The next 3 T cell receptor beta chains were all read from a single sample in a study of multiple sclerosis patients with progressive multifocal leukoencephalopathy. Time point of the sample: time of PML onset. TCRdb's copy holds only in-frame clones and misses some; the assay was immunoSEQ multiplex PCR. The sample comprises fewer than 35,000 clones, roughly 87% of which are singletons, and less than 3.5% rests with the top ten. This specimen consisted of PBMCs, obtained from a patient treated with natalizumab. These receptors came from a human donor with progressive multifocal leukoencephalopathy.

The chain carries TRBV29-1 and TRBJ1-1; D is ambiguous. Germline CDR1 reads SQVTM; CDR2 reads ANQGSEA. V shed 3 bases and J shed 10 bases, with 12 bases lying between them. This CDR3 spans 11 amino acids. CDR3: CSVDGPVGAFF. The DNA of the CDR3 is TGCAGCGTTGATGGACCCGTGGGAGCTTTCTTT. Using reference TRBV29-1 and TRBJ1-1 for the parts outside the CDR3, the full variable domain is SAVISQKPSRDICQRGTSLTIQCQVDSQVTMMFWYRQQPGQSLTLIATANQGSEATYESGFVIDKFPISRPNLTFSTLTVSNMSPEDSSIYLCSVDGPVGAFFGQGTRLTVV.

The sample holds one count of this clone. The chain links TRBV5-1 to TRBJ2-7; 11 bases map to TRBD1. The CDR3 consists of 15 residues. Germline V lookup: CDR1 SGHRS, CDR2 YFSETQ. The junction had 10 bases not matched to a gene; V was cut back by 1 base and J by 10 bases. This CDR3 is CASSLKLGQGGYQYF. For the CDR3, the DNA is TGCGCCAGCAGCTTGAAGCTGGGACAGGGGGGTTATCAGTACTTC.

In the case of this clone: The junction shows a germline mismatch at one end, possibly a read error. The sample carries other DNA sequences with the same CDR3. This chain joins TRBV7-9 and TRBJ2-7, with D possibly being TRBD2 (5 bases). CDR3 length: 14 amino acids. CDR1 is SEHNR and CDR2 is FQNEAQ in the germline V gene (reference sequence). CDR3: CASSLGSAQHEQYF. The CDR3, as DNA: TGTGCCAGTAGCTTAGGGAGCGCCCAGCACGAGCAGTACTTC.